The sequence of this T cell receptor beta chain was determined in a study of cytomegalovirus exposure and HLA in healthy donors. Study outcomes and limitations: That first-cohort TCR clusters tended to co-occur in the approximately 110 validation repertoires was found in a later analysis.

A word on this clone: The antigen is not known.

An approximately 120-subject validation cohort, separate from the 666-subject first cohort, supplied the donors. Sequencing was performed with immunoSEQ multiplex PCR; in TCRdb, only in-frame clones are kept and a portion is missing. The sample has 100,000 to 120,000 clones; 85% to 90% are singletons. The origin of this receptor is a woman younger than 45 in good health and CMV-seropositive. Sequencing used PBMCs.

This CDR3 is CASSFGRINSPLHF. The CDR3 coding sequence is TGTGCCAGCAGTTTCGGGAGGATCAATTCACCCCTCCACTTT. The V and J genes are TRBV27 and TRBJ1-6; D not certain. The length of the CDR3 is 14 residues. The ends were cut back, 3 bases at V and 7 bases at J, with 10 bases in the middle. Germline V lookup: CDR1 MNHEY, CDR2 SMNVEV (reference sequence).